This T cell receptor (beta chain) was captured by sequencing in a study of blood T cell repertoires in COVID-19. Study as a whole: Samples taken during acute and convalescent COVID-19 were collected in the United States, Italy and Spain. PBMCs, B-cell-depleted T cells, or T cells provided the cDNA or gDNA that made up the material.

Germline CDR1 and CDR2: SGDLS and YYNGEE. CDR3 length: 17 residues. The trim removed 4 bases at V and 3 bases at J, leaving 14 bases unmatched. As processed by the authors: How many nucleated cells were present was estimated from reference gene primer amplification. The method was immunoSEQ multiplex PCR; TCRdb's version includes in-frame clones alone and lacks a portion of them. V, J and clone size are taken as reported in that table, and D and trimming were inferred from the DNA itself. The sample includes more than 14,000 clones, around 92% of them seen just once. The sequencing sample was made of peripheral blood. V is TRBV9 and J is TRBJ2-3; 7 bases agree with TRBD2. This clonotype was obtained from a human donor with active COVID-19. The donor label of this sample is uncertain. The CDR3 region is CASSTITSALGTDTQYF. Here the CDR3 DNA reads TGTGCCAGCAGCACCATCACTAGCGCCCTTGGGACAGATACGCAGTATTTT.